These T cell receptor beta chains were read from a single sample in a study of cytomegalovirus exposure and HLA in healthy donors. Some clones are missing from TCRdb's copy, which holds only in-frame ones; the method was immunoSEQ multiplex PCR. The repertoire includes approximately 300,000 clones, roughly 87% of them detected once, and about 1.2% sits in the top ten. The source material was PBMCs. Every receptor here comes from a woman younger than 45 in good health and CMV-seropositive. Both conserved end residues are part of each CDR3. The order of the fields is J gene, V gene, D gene, clone size, CDR3 DNA, CDR3 protein. D genes are given only for firm matches. Size is omitted from some rows. Given values are once, few, many or a class for expanded clones.

TRBJ1-6 TRBV6-1 NA NA TGTGCCAGCAGCCTCGGAGACAGTAATAATTCACCCCTCCACTTT CASSLGDSNNSPLHF
TRBJ1-3 TRBV30 NA NA TGTGCCTGGAGTTGGAAAGGGCCCTCTGGAAACACCATATATTTT CAWSWKGPSGNTIYF
TRBJ2-7 TRBV19 TRBD2 few TGTGCCAGTAGTAGTCTTGGTAGCGGGGCCTCCTCCTACGAGCAGTACTTC CASSSLGSGASSYEQYF
TRBJ1-5 TRBV5-4 NA NA TGTGCCAGCAGCTTGGAATTTGGGAGGAATCAGCCCCAGCATTTT CASSLEFGRNQPQHF
TRBJ2-5 TRBV29-1 NA NA TGCAGCGTTGAGGGGGGGGCCCAAGAGACCCAGTACTTC CSVEGGAQETQYF
TRBJ2-7 TRBV6-1 TRBD1 NA TGTGCCAGCAGTGAGGCCGGGACAGGTAACTACGAGCAGTACTTC CASSEAGTGNYEQYF
TRBJ2-1 TRBV27 TRBD2 NA TGTGCCAGCGGAAGCGGGGGGGCTGGAAATGAGCAGTTCTTC CASGSGGAGNEQFF
TRBJ1-1 TRBV7-9 NA NA TGTGCCAGCAGCTCAACCCGGGCCACCGCTGTAGCTTTCTTT CASSSTRATAVAFF
TRBJ1-2 TRBV19 TRBD1 NA TGTGCCAGTAGTAGCGGACAGGGCTCATATGGCTACACCTTC CASSSGQGSYGYTF
TRBJ2-7 TRBV5-1 TRBD2 NA TGCGCCAGCAGCTGGGGACTAGCGGGCCCCTACGAGCAGTACTTC CASSWGLAGPYEQYF
TRBJ2-7 TRBV15 NA NA TGTGCCATCGCCTCGCGGCGCGGTGCCTACGAGCAGTACTTC CAIASRRGAYEQYF
TRBJ1-4 TRBV18 NA few TGTGCCAGCTCACGGAGGGACCGGGGGCGACAGGAAAAACTGTTTTTT CASSRRDRGRQEKLFF
TRBJ1-1 TRBV30 NA NA TGTGCCTGGAGTGTATTAGGAGGGGGGGGCCGCGGGGCTGAAGCTTTCTTT CAWSVLGGGGRGAEAFF
TRBJ1-3 TRBV6-5 NA NA TGTGCCAGCAGTTACTTGGGGCAGACCCAAAACGCCATATATTTT CASSYLGQTQNAIYF
TRBJ2-6 TRBV4-3 NA NA TGCGCCAGCAGCACCTGGATGGGTGGACGGTCCAGCTCTGGGGCCAACGTCCTGACTTTC CASSTWMGGRSSSGANVLTF
TRBJ2-3 TRBV9 NA NA TGTGCCAGCAGCGTATCGACTTCAAGCACAGATACGCAGTATTTT CASSVSTSSTDTQYF
TRBJ1-1 TRBV7-6 NA few TGTGCCAGCAGCTCCCGGGACCCCGGACCGGGGGGGAGCGCTGAAGCTTTCTTT CASSSRDPGPGGSAEAFF
TRBJ1-4 TRBV7-8 TRBD1 few TGTGCCAGCAGCCTTCGGGACAGGGGAGAAAAACTGTTTTTT CASSLRDRGEKLFF